The following is a TCR beta chain sequence with its context. The antigen is not known. The data stem from a study of cytomegalovirus exposure and HLA in healthy donors. Sequencing was performed with immunoSEQ multiplex PCR; in TCRdb, only in-frame clones are kept and a portion is missing. The sample lists around 69,000 clones; 96% were seen once. Study results and limitations: Most sequenced TCRs were rare (though some public TCRs occurred in many donors). The classifier was said to identify cytomegalovirus status with high specificity and sensitivity.

There are 16 residues in the CDR3. The germline V gene encodes CDR1 MNHNS and CDR2 SASEGT. V was clipped by 3 bases and J by 1 base, with 13 bases between them. Sequenced: PBMCs. V and J are TRBV6-1 and TRBJ2-4; tentative D call: TRBD1 (5 bases). This sequence was found in a woman in her late teens or twenties in good health and CMV-seropositive. Written as DNA, the CDR3 is TGTGCCAGCAGTGAGGCAGGGTTTGGGGCCAAAAACATTCAGTACTTC. Protein: CASSEAGFGAKNIQYF.